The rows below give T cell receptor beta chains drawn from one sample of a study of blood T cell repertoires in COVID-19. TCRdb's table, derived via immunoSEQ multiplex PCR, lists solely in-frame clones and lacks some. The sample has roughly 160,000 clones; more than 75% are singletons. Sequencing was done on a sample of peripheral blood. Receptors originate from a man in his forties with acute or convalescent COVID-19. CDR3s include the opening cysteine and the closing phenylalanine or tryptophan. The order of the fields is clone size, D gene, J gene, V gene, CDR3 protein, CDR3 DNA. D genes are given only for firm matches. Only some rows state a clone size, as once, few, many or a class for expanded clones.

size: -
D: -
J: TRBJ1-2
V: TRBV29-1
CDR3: CSVEDRRGNGYTF
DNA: TGCAGCGTTGAAGATCGTAGGGGGAATGGCTACACCTTC

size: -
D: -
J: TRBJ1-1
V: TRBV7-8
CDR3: CASSWGRGFEAFF
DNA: TGTGCCAGCAGCTGGGGCCGCGGTTTTGAAGCTTTCTTT

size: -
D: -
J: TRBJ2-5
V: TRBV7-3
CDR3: CASSLGPQETQYF
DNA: TGTGCCAGCAGCTTAGGCCCTCAAGAGACCCAGTACTTC

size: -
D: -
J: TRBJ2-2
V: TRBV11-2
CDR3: CASSPSPSAGELFF
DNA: TGTGCCAGCAGCCCCTCCCCCAGTGCCGGGGAGCTGTTTTTT

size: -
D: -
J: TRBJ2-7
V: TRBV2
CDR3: CASKGDPYEQYF
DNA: TGTGCCAGCAAGGGGGACCCCTACGAGCAGTACTTC

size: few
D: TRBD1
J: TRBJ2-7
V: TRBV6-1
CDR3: CASSEMGTGGRAYEQYF
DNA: TGTGCCAGCAGTGAAATGGGGACAGGTGGGAGAGCCTACGAGCAGTACTTC

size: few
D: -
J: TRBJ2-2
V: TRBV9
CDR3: CASSAPHGGRNTGELFF
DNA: TGTGCCAGCAGCGCTCCTCATGGAGGGCGGAACACCGGGGAGCTGTTTTTT

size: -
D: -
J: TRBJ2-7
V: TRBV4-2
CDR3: CASSPTTENPYEQYF
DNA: TGTGCCAGCAGCCCAACAACAGAGAATCCCTACGAGCAGTACTTC

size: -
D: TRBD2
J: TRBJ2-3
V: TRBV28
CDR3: CASTARGGTTFTDTQYF
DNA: TGTGCCAGCACCGCCCGGGGGGGGACGACTTTCACAGATACGCAGTATTTT

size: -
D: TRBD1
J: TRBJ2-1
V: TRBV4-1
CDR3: CASSQNVQGAYNEQFF
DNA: TGCGCCAGCAGCCAAAATGTCCAGGGGGCATACAATGAGCAGTTCTTC